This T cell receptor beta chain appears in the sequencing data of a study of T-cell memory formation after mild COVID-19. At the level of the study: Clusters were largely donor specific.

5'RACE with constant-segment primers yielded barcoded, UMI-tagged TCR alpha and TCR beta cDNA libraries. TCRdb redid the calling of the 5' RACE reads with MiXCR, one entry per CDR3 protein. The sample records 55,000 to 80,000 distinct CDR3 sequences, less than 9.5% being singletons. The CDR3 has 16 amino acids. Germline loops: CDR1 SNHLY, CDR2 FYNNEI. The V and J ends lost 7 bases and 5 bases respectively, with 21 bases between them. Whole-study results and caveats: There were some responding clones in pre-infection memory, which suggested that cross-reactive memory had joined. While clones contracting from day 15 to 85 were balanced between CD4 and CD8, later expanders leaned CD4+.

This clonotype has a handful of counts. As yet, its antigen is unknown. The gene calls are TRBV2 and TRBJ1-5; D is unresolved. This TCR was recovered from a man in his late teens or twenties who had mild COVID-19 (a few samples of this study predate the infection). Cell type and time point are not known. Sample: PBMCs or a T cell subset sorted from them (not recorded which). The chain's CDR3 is CASTPPPGTADQPQHF. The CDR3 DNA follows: TGTGCCAGCACCCCCCCTCCGGGTACGGCCGATCAGCCCCAGCATTTT.